What follows are 26 T cell receptor beta chains derived from one specimen sequenced in a study of early T cells in non-severe SARS-CoV-2 infection. Using its own MiXCR run on the 5' RACE reads, TCRdb lists one record per CDR3 protein. The sample records about 19,000 distinct CDR3 sequences, approximately 4.4% being singletons. The material sequenced was whole blood. The receptors originated from an adult who was a healthcare worker with PCR-confirmed SARS-CoV-2 infection or an uninfected control (not recorded which).

This clonotype was seen at least ten times. The chain carries TRBV7-2 and TRBJ2-3; D remains unclear. V lost 1 base to trimming and J lost 1 base, with 9 bases between them. CDR3 length equals 15 residues. The V gene's germline CDR1 is SGHTA and CDR2 FQGNSA. CDR3 sequence: CASSLDFYGTDTQYF. The CDR3 DNA reads as TGTGCCAGCAGCTTAGATTTCTACGGCACAGATACGCAGTATTTT. Supplemented by reference TRBV7-2 and TRBJ2-3, the full variable domain reads GAGVSQSPSNKVTEKGKDVELRCDPISGHTALYWYRQSLGQGLEFLIYFQGNSAPDKSGLPSDRFSAERTGGSVSTLTIQRTQQEDSAVYLCASSLDFYGTDTQYFGPGTRLTVL.

This clonotype was counted many times. The rearrangement joins TRBV6-1 to TRBJ1-2, with D possibly being TRBD1 (5 bases). Trimming took 4 bases from V and 6 from J, leaving 9 bases between them. The CDR3 has 12 amino acids. Germline V gene lookup returns CDR1 MNHNS and CDR2 SASEGT. The CDR3 nucleotides read TGTGCCAGCAGTGTAGGGGATCATGGCTACACCTTC. It yields the protein CASSVGDHGYTF.

About this clonotype: This clone may be a read error of a much larger clone one base away. The chain couples TRBV5-5 to TRBJ1-4; no reliable D call. Looked up from germline, CDR1 is SGHKS and CDR2 is YYEKEE (reference sequence). The CDR3 extends over 10 amino acids. The CDR3 sequence: CSSSVPKLFF. The DNA of the CDR3 is TGTTCCAGCAGCGTGCCAAAACTGTTTTTT.

The chain employs TRBV12-3 or TRBV12-4 and TRBJ1-4, with 8 positions matching TRBD1. V shed 6 bases, J shed 8 bases, and the junction held 8 bases outside the gene matches. The CDR3 covers 14 residues. The CDR3 loop reads CASRRTGRQEKLFF. The CDR3 DNA reads as TGTGCCAGCAGACGGACAGGGAGGCAGGAAAAACTGTTTTTT.

This clonotype was counted between two and nine times. The chain joins TRBV7-2 to TRBJ2-4; no firm D call. The CDR3 length is 13 residues. V lost 7 bases and J lost 5, with 12 bases in between. Germline V CDR1 and CDR2: SGHTA, FQGNSA. As DNA, the CDR3 is TGTGCCAGCACCCCCTCGCCAGAAAACATTCAGTACTTC. It specifies CASTPSPENIQYF.

This clonotype is termed medium-sized. The genes are TRBV20-1 and TRBJ2-7; D may be TRBD1 or TRBD2 (5 bases each). This CDR3 has 14 amino acids. The V gene lost 4 bases and the J gene lost 4 bases, with 17 bases spanning the gap. Germline assignment: CDR1 DFQATT and CDR2 SNEGSKA (reference sequence). In DNA form, the CDR3 reads TGCAGTGCTAACCGCCGGGACCGAGGTTACGAGCAGTACTTC. Translating gives CSANRRDRGYEQYF.

This clonotype was recorded many times. The chain couples TRBV7-2 to TRBJ2-3; D not resolved. The germline CDR1 and CDR2 sequences are SGHTA and FQGNSA. Trimming cost V 3 bases and J 1 base, with 8 bases left between them. This CDR3 has 14 amino acids. The CDR3 protein is CASSLVGGTDTQYF. The CDR3 nucleotides are TGTGCCAGCAGCTTGGTTGGGGGCACAGATACGCAGTATTTT.

In this sample, this clonotype turned up many times. V usage is TRBV5-1 and J usage is TRBJ2-5, with 10 bases identical to TRBD1. The CDR3 has 15 residues. Germline values: CDR1 SGHRS, CDR2 YFSETQ. V lost 0 bases and J lost 3; bases outside the gene matches: 2. CDR3 region: CASSLAGTGEETQYF. CDR3 nucleotides: TGCGCCAGCAGCTTGGCCGGGACAGGGGAAGAGACCCAGTACTTC.

Only a few counts were recorded for this clonotype. The CDR3 region has the DNA TGTGCCAGCAGCTTGGGGACAGGGGGCTTTTATAGCTACGAGCAGTACTTC. It codes for CASSLGTGGFYSYEQYF. The V gene is TRBV5-6, the J gene TRBJ2-7; 11 bases agree with TRBD1. Trimming at V came to 0 bases and at J to 3 bases, leaving 8 bases not matched to a gene. The V gene's germline CDR1 is SGHDT and CDR2 YYEEEE. This CDR3 region has 17 residues.

The chain uses TRBV7-6 and TRBJ2-3, with 12 positions matching TRBD2. V was clipped by 1 base and J by 4 bases; unmatched bases: 6. CDR1 is SGHVS and CDR2 is FNYEAQ in the germline V gene. This CDR3 has 17 residues. The CDR3 DNA follows: TGTGCCAGCAGCTTAGAGACTAGCGGGGGCCTGGCAGATACGCAGTATTTT. This sequence encodes CASSLETSGGLADTQYF.

This clonotype was observed at least ten times. The chain combines TRBV12-3 or TRBV12-4 with TRBJ1-1; D remains ambiguous. This CDR3 is 14 amino acids long. Trimming left V 1 base short and J 1 base short, with 7 bases between. The CDR3 sequence is CASSLGTPNTEAFF. The CDR3 nucleotides read TGTGCCAGCAGTTTAGGCACCCCGAACACTGAAGCTTTCTTT.

This clonotype was observed many times. The V and J genes are TRBV20-1 and TRBJ2-7; TRBD1 agrees at 8 bases. The CDR3 contains 15 residues. Germline V gives CDR1 DFQATT, CDR2 SNEGSKA (reference sequence). The V gene end was trimmed by 6 bases and the J gene end by 5 bases; junction bases not matched to a gene: 15. Here the CDR3 reads CSARPRTGKSNEQYF. The CDR3 region has the DNA TGCAGTGCCCGGCCCAGGACAGGGAAGTCCAACGAGCAGTACTTC.

This clonotype has ten or more counts. The chain joins TRBV2 to TRBJ2-1, with 11 positions matching TRBD2. CDR1 SNHLY and CDR2 FYNNEI come from the germline V gene. The J segment lost 5 bases and the V segment lost 5 bases, leaving 11 bases of the junction unmatched. This CDR3 comprises 17 residues. CDR3 coding DNA: TGTGCCAGCAGTTTTCCCCCGGGACTAGCGGTTAACAATGAGCAGTTCTTC. Residues: CASSFPPGLAVNNEQFF.

There are many counts of this clonotype. J is TRBJ2-3 and V is TRBV18, with 7 nucleotides matching TRBD2. Looked up from germline, CDR1 is KGHSH and CDR2 is LQKENI. The ends lost 3 bases at V and 6 bases at J; junction bases unmatched: 12. The CDR3 runs to 16 residues. The CDR3: CASSPLLLAGEDTQYF. CDR3 coding DNA: TGTGCCAGCTCACCCCTTCTGTTGGCGGGGGAGGATACGCAGTATTTT.

This clonotype showed up just a few times. The chain couples TRBV4-3 to TRBJ1-6; D possibly corresponds to TRBD1 (5 bases). This CDR3 comprises 13 residues. Germline V gene data show CDR1 as LGHNA and CDR2 as YSLEER. Trimming took 4 bases from V and 10 from J, leaving 11 bases between them. Here the CDR3 reads CASSRGLGSPLHF. The CDR3 nucleotides read TGCGCCAGCAGCCGGGGCCTTGGATCACCCCTCCACTTT.

This clonotype was seen repeatedly, ten times or more. CDR3 residues: CSAGGGLSTDTQYF. In DNA, the CDR3 is TGCAGCGCTGGAGGGGGACTTAGCACAGATACGCAGTATTTT. The chain is built from TRBV29-1 and TRBJ2-3; either TRBD1 or TRBD2 may fit D (6 bases each). Germline V gene data show CDR1 as SQVTM and CDR2 as ANQGSEA. The length of the CDR3 is 14 residues. Trimming took off 7 bases at V and 0 bases at J, with 14 bases between the two ends.

There are many counts of this clonotype. As DNA, the CDR3 is TGTGCCAGCAGACGGACTAGCGGGGGGGCCGGGGAGCTGTTTTTT. Residues: CASRRTSGGAGELFF. The chain is built from TRBV12-3 or TRBV12-4 and TRBJ2-2; 15 nucleotides align to TRBD2. The V and J ends lost 6 bases and 6 bases, in that order; junction bases with no gene match: 2. The CDR3 runs 15 residues.

The chain recombines TRBV3-1 with TRBJ1-5; 11 nucleotides match TRBD1. This CDR3 has 15 amino acids. The trim removed 3 bases at V and 8 bases at J, leaving 6 bases unmatched. Germline CDR1 is LGHDT and CDR2 is YNNKEL (reference sequence). The CDR3 protein is CASSQGTGGQEPQHF. The CDR3 coding sequence is TGTGCCAGCAGCCAGGGGACAGGGGGACAGGAGCCCCAGCATTTT.

Remarks on this clonotype: This sequence may be a read error, since a much larger clone differs from it by one base. The V gene is TRBV12-3 or TRBV12-4, the J gene TRBJ2-5; tentative D call: TRBD1 (6 bases). Trimming removed 5 bases from V and 4 bases from J, with 11 bases in between. The CDR3 covers 13 residues. This CDR3 is CASSRQARETQYF. In nucleotides, the CDR3 is TGTGCCAGCAGTCGACAGGCGAGAGAGACCCAGTACTTC.

The chain uses TRBV3-1 and TRBJ1-4, with 7 positions matching TRBD1. The CDR3 is made up of 15 amino acids. The V and J ends lost 5 bases and 5 bases, in that order; junction bases with no gene match: 8. Germline CDR1 is LGHDT and CDR2 is YNNKEL (reference sequence). Here the CDR3 reads CASSAHRGGNEKLFF. The CDR3 region has the DNA TGTGCCAGCAGCGCCCACAGGGGCGGGAATGAAAAACTGTTTTTT.

This clonotype turned up a few times. The chain combines TRBV7-2 with TRBJ1-4; 7 nucleotides line up with TRBD1. Per germline, CDR1 SGHTA and CDR2 FQGNSA. There are 15 residues in the CDR3. After removal of 5 bases from V and 7 bases from J, the junction contained 10 bases not matched to a gene. In DNA, the CDR3 is TGTGCCAGCAGCGTAACGGAGGGGGCCGGTGAAAAACTGTTTTTT. The encoded protein is CASSVTEGAGEKLFF.

This clonotype has at least ten counts. The V gene is TRBV13, the J gene TRBJ2-7, with 8 bases fitting TRBD1. Trimming removed 4 bases from V and 3 bases from J; junction bases left unmatched: 8. Germline V gene sequence: CDR1 PRHDT, CDR2 FYEKMQ (reference sequence). This CDR3 is built from 15 residues. CDR3 in DNA: TGTGCCAGCAGCTCCGCGGGACAGGCGAACTACGAGCAGTACTTC. As protein: CASSSAGQANYEQYF. The full variable domain, with the rest looked up from reference TRBV13 and TRBJ2-7, is AAGVIQSPRHLIKEKRETATLKCYPIPRHDTVYWYQQGPGQDPQFLISFYEKMQSDKGSIPDRFSAQQFSDYHSELNMSSLELGDSALYFCASSSAGQANYEQYFGPGTRLTVT.

This clonotype was counted ten times or more. The chain couples TRBV6-6 to TRBJ2-7; TRBD1 aligns across 8 bases. Per germline, CDR1 MNHNY and CDR2 SVGAGI (reference sequence). This CDR3 region has 10 residues. The CDR3 coding sequence is TGTGCGGGACAGGACTACGAGCAGTACTTC. The encoded protein is CAGQDYEQYF.

Many counts were recorded for this clonotype. The rearrangement links TRBV5-1 to TRBJ1-6, with unresolved D. This CDR3 comprises 15 residues. Trimming pared 0 bases from V and 9 bases from J, leaving 13 bases between. Germline CDR1 and CDR2: SGHRS and YFSETQ. CDR3 DNA: TGCGCCAGCAGCTTGGTTCTGGGAGAGGGTTCACCCCTCCACTTT. Protein sequence: CASSLVLGEGSPLHF.

This clonotype was recorded at least ten times. The chain joins TRBV5-1 to TRBJ2-3, with 10 bases matching TRBD2. This CDR3 comprises 17 residues. J was trimmed by 0 bases and V by 4 bases; bases with no gene match: 8. The germline V gene has CDR1 SGHRS and CDR2 YFSETQ. DNA for the CDR3: TGCGCCAGCAGCCCTGGACTAGCGGCTTCTAGCACAGATACGCAGTATTTT. Amino acid sequence: CASSPGLAASSTDTQYF.

Ten or more counts support this clonotype. This chain uses TRBV29-1 with TRBJ1-4; 9 bases are shared with TRBD1. The CDR3 has 13 residues. The trim removed 7 bases at V and 5 bases at J, leaving 5 bases unmatched. Germline CDR1 reads SQVTM; CDR2 reads ANQGSEA. CDR3 protein: CSGLQGANEKLFF. DNA for the CDR3: TGCAGCGGGCTACAGGGGGCGAATGAAAAACTGTTTTTT.